Sequencing of this T cell receptor (beta chain) was carried out in a study of OX40 agonist ivuxolimab in advanced cancers. Looking at the study overall: Patients received the agonistic anti-OX40 (CD134) antibody ivuxolimab. Patients were infused with ivuxolimab every 2 weeks at 0.01 to 10 mg/kg.

Individuals having autoimmune disease history or systemic immunosuppression were not enrolled. Here immunoSEQ multiplex PCR was the method, and the copy in TCRdb shows in-frame clones only, minus some. This sample has fewer than 120,000 clones; more than 70% occur once, and the top ten carry 0.27%. There are 14 residues in the CDR3. Between the trimmed V and J ends, which lost 7 bases and 0 bases, there was a span of 12 bases. Germline assignment: CDR1 LNHDA and CDR2 SQIVND (reference sequence). This sample comprised CD4+ or CD8+ T cells sorted from blood, obtained in a trial of the OX40 agonist ivuxolimab. This sequence originates from an adult with an advanced solid tumor such as melanoma, head and neck, liver or kidney cancer. V gene TRBV19 combines with J gene TRBJ1-1; D may be TRBD1 (6 bases). The DNA of the CDR3 is TGTGCCAGTATGGGGGGGGCCATGAACACTGAAGCTTTCTTT. Its protein is CASMGGAMNTEAFF.